This T cell receptor beta chain appears in the sequencing data of a study of vaccination and CD4 T cells after COVID-19. Concerning this clonotype itself: Its antigen is unknown.

The CDR3 runs to 15 residues. Germline V gene lookup returns CDR1 SEHNR and CDR2 FQNEAQ (reference sequence). J lost 6 bases, V lost 6 bases, and 7 bases had no gene match. This sample's treatment: roughly ten-day PBMC culture with coronavirus spike peptide pools or control peptides (ViraFEST assay). An Oncomine TCR Beta short-read assay was used to sequence the DNA from cultured CD4+ T cells. TCRdb reprocessed the PCR reads via MiXCR and lists one record per CDR3 protein. This repertoire shows around 1,700 distinct CDR3 sequences, about 73% found once; its top ten account for 85% to 90%. The source material was CD4+ T cells from blood, cultured in vitro, sampled after SARS-CoV-2 vaccination. The chain uses TRBV7-9 and TRBJ1-5; 11 bases are shared with TRBD1. The sequence was obtained from a human donor who had recovered from COVID-19. The CDR3 spells CASRPGQGEIQPQHF. The CDR3 region has the DNA TGTGCCAGCAGACCGGGACAGGGGGAAATTCAGCCCCAGCATTTT.